Detailed here is one T cell receptor beta chain. It has no known antigen specificity. Base qualities are missing; no much larger clone stands one base away. This entry comes from a study of shared clonotypes between healthy human individuals (dated by TCRdb to the early 2020s). Notes on the research overall: Two women and three men aged 18 to 49 years were included in the cohort. Per donor, leukapheresis produced somewhere between about 0.9 and 9 billion PBMCs. Libraries were prepared and TCR repertoires were sequenced by different laboratories using diverse techniques, in order to increase sequencing depth and limit assay-specific biases. For each donor, CD4 naive and CD4 memory were each run on three plates, CD8 naive on two plates, and CD8 memory on one plate. The study deeply sequenced blood TCR repertoires of about 5 healthy adults to estimate repertoire size and the extent of clonotype sharing between individuals.

Points the paper makes about the study in general: Across a handful of donors, around 5.4% of naive CD4, roughly 3.4% of naive CD8, about 2.3% of memory CD4, and 0.4% to 0.45% of memory CD8 clonotypes were shared. The genetic and exposure-history diversity represented was limited by the small number of donors. Estimated clonotype richness was generally larger for naive than for memory subsets. Higher generation probabilities were observed for clonotypes shared by all four sorted-subset donors than for non-shared clonotypes. Even with the large sequencing depth, rarefaction of the sorted-subset datasets indicated that sequencing was incomplete. Based on pairwise subsampling, the degree of clonotype sharing among donors was expected to be affected by sequencing depth. Sampling was restricted to blood, and TCR repertoires in tissue are likely to differ from TCR repertoires in blood.

From a lookup of the germline V gene (reference sequence), CDR1 and CDR2 are MNHEY and SMNVEV. V loses 2 bases at its end and J loses 2 bases; junction bases beyond the gene matches: 5. Including cysteine and phenylalanine, the CDR3 has 16 amino acids. Here the CDR3 DNA is all that survives: 48 bases in frame from base 1. The donors were healthy, HIV-negative adults with no recently reported acute infections or vaccinations. Every donor was a Caucasian adult residing in Nashville, Tennessee, USA. CD4+ T cells were enriched by magnetic negative selection; naive cells were then positively selected on CD45RA, and the negative fraction formed the memory subset. Blood was collected by leukapheresis, and PBMCs were isolated by Ficoll-Histopaque density gradient centrifugation and then cryopreserved in liquid nitrogen vapor phase. Purity and quantity of every magnetically sorted T cell population were checked by analytical flow cytometry. Genomic DNA was isolated from every sorted fraction and measured by UV absorbance on a Nanodrop 2000c.

TCR CDR3 regions were amplified from genomic DNA by multiplex PCR using the deep immunoSEQ assay. For each cell subset, the extracted genomic DNA was distributed evenly across all wells of several immunoSEQ 96-well plates, and each plate served as one replicate. For sorted subsets, around 200 ng genomic DNA, equal to tens of thousands of T cell genomes, was loaded into each replicate PCR. Purified libraries were measured with a Qubit 3.0 fluorometer, size-checked on a Bioanalyzer 2100, and measured again with the KAPA Library Quantification kit. Every immunoSEQ 96-well plate was sequenced on a dedicated single-read 150-cycle Illumina NextSeq 550 flow cell. The source study handled its data this way. Because only junctional sequences without quality scores were contained in the immunoSEQ output, filtering matching that applied to full-length reads could not be performed. Sequences were annotated with PyIR, a Python wrapper for IgBLAST v1.9, and V/J genes and CDR3 were assigned using IMGT germline references. Reads were removed for weak V/J assignments (E-value above 1e-6), missing CDR3, stop codons, out-of-frame junctions, or ambiguous translated residues. V3J clonotypes were defined by identical inferred V gene, J gene, and CDR3 amino acid sequence. The percentage overlap between two repertoires was calculated by dividing the number of shared unique clonotypes by the size of the smaller repertoire. Three approaches were used to assess repertoire richness: RTK rarefaction, the Chao1 estimator, and Recon v2.1 estimates of unobserved clonotypes. Generation probabilities were computed with OLGA for all TCRbeta clonotypes obtained by the gDNA method from four donors. TCRdb provides this immuneACCESS table in a form limited to in-frame rearrangements. Some clones are lacking; in checked studies, under half of them reflect an unresolved V gene, and why the rest are absent is not known. That table is the source of V, J and clone size, and D and trimming were worked out from the DNA. In all, the sample holds 2,500,000 or so clones, and around 92% of those were seen once. The ten largest clones add up to around 0.38% of the sample.

The chain couples TRBV27 to TRBJ2-7, and TRBD2 aligns with 11 junction nucleotides. The sequenced material came from naive CD4+ T cells from PBMCs. The cell subset or site label of this sample denotes: CD45RA+ positively selected. This TCR was sampled from a man aged 18 to 30 in good health. Some clones in this sample may be carry-over from other donors' samples. CDR3 reads: CASSLLAGGPTYEQYF. The base sequence is TGTGCCAGCAGTTTACTAGCGGGAGGCCCCACCTACGAGCAGTACTTC.